One T cell receptor (beta chain) is described in this entry. Its antigen is unknown. The CDR3 is made up of 14 amino acids. Germline V lookup: CDR1 SGHAT, CDR2 FQNNGV. Trimming took off 0 bases at V and 7 bases at J, with 10 bases between the two ends. Only in-frame clones appear in the TCRdb table, and some are missing; sequencing was by immunoSEQ multiplex PCR. The sample includes 2.5 million or so clones, around 90% of them seen just once. The record originates from a study of shared clonotypes between healthy human individuals. Whole-study findings and limits: Unshared clonotypes carried lower generation probabilities than those common to all four donors.

What was sequenced was naive CD4+ T cells sorted from blood. Subset specified: CD45RA+ positively selected. The chain couples TRBV11-2 to TRBJ1-5; D may be TRBD1 (6 bases). The clonotype originates from a man younger than 35 in good health. The CDR3 is CASSLEGGGQPQHF. DNA of the CDR3: TGTGCCAGCAGCTTAGAAGGGGGAGGCCAGCCCCAGCATTTT. The variable domain in full, completed from reference TRBV11-2 and TRBJ1-5, reads EAGVAQSPRYKIIEKRQSVAFWCNPISGHATLYWYQQILGQGPKLLIQFQNNGVVDDSQLPKDRFSAERLKGVDSTLKIQPAKLEDSAVYLCASSLEGGGQPQHFGDGTRLSIL.